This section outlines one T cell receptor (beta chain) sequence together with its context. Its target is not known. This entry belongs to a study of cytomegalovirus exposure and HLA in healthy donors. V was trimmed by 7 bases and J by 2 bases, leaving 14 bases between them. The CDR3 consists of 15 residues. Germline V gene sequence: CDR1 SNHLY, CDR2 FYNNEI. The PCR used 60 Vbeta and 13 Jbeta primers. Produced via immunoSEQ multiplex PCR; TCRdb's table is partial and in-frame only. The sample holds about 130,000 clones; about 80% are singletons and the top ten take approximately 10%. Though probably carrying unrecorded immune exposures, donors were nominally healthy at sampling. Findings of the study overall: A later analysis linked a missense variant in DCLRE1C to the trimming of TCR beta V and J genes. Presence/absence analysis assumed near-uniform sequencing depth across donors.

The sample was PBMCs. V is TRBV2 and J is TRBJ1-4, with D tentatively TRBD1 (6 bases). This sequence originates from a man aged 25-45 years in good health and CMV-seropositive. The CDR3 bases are TGTGCCAGCACCACCATAGGACAGACTAATGAAAAACTGTTTTTT. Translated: CASTTIGQTNEKLFF.